This is a list of T cell receptor beta chains from one sample in a study of T cell changes during pregnancy in multiple sclerosis. Sequencing was performed with immunoSEQ multiplex PCR; in TCRdb, only in-frame clones are kept and a portion is missing. The data show approximately 58,000 clones, about 92% seen once. The sample here was CD4+ T cells from peripheral blood mononuclear cells, taken after pregnancy. These receptors originate from a female donor in good health, enrolled as a control in a pregnancy study. The conserved cysteine and the conserved F or W are not part of the CDR3 here. The D gene is left open where the match is weak. Clone size appears in some rows only: once, few, many, or a class for an expanded clone.

CDR3aa: ATSRDRGGYEQF
len: 12
abundance: -
j_gene: TRBJ2-1
d_gene: TRBD2
v_gene: TRBV15

CDR3aa: ASSLKGTEAF
len: 10
abundance: -
j_gene: TRBJ1-1
d_gene: -
v_gene: TRBV28

CDR3aa: ASSLDQGGGYT
len: 11
abundance: -
j_gene: TRBJ1-2
d_gene: -
v_gene: TRBV7-8

CDR3aa: ASSVAPGQTYEQY
len: 13
abundance: -
j_gene: TRBJ2-7
d_gene: TRBD1
v_gene: TRBV9

CDR3aa: ASTRAALTGELF
len: 12
abundance: -
j_gene: TRBJ2-2
d_gene: -
v_gene: TRBV5-8

CDR3aa: ASSFTTGTYEQY
len: 12
abundance: once
j_gene: TRBJ2-7
d_gene: -
v_gene: TRBV6-6

CDR3aa: ASSLAGGQDTQY
len: 12
abundance: -
j_gene: TRBJ2-3
d_gene: TRBD2
v_gene: TRBV7-7

CDR3aa: ASSLDWIQETQY
len: 12
abundance: -
j_gene: TRBJ2-5
d_gene: -
v_gene: TRBV27

CDR3aa: ATTGGSYNSPLH
len: 12
abundance: -
j_gene: TRBJ1-6
d_gene: -
v_gene: TRBV19

CDR3aa: ASRGTGGGYEQY
len: 12
abundance: -
j_gene: TRBJ2-7
d_gene: TRBD1
v_gene: TRBV6-1

CDR3aa: ASSYSTTANIEQY
len: 13
abundance: -
j_gene: TRBJ2-7
d_gene: -
v_gene: TRBV6-5

CDR3aa: ASSLRGGRSGY
len: 11
abundance: -
j_gene: TRBJ2-3
d_gene: -
v_gene: TRBV27

CDR3aa: ASSLEQGGGSYEQY
len: 14
abundance: once
j_gene: TRBJ2-7
d_gene: -
v_gene: TRBV11-3

CDR3aa: ASSPTGVNTEAF
len: 12
abundance: -
j_gene: TRBJ1-1
d_gene: TRBD1
v_gene: TRBV5-4

CDR3aa: ASRPRRDGREKLF
len: 13
abundance: -
j_gene: TRBJ1-4
d_gene: -
v_gene: TRBV19

CDR3aa: ASSSQGETQH
len: 10
abundance: -
j_gene: TRBJ1-5
d_gene: TRBD1
v_gene: TRBV7-6

CDR3aa: ASARVSGANVLT
len: 12
abundance: -
j_gene: TRBJ2-6
d_gene: -
v_gene: TRBV5-6

CDR3aa: ATSRAGGPMYGYT
len: 13
abundance: -
j_gene: TRBJ1-2
d_gene: -
v_gene: TRBV15

CDR3aa: ASSFRGYGYT
len: 10
abundance: -
j_gene: TRBJ1-2
d_gene: -
v_gene: TRBV6-5

CDR3aa: ASSGQGRQY
len: 9
abundance: -
j_gene: TRBJ2-3
d_gene: TRBD1
v_gene: TRBV6-5

CDR3aa: ASSHTDRGSNQPQH
len: 14
abundance: -
j_gene: TRBJ1-5
d_gene: -
v_gene: TRBV4-2

CDR3aa: ASSPRGRGLETQY
len: 13
abundance: -
j_gene: TRBJ2-5
d_gene: TRBD1
v_gene: TRBV7-2

CDR3aa: ASSHEQGTNEKLF
len: 13
abundance: -
j_gene: TRBJ1-4
d_gene: -
v_gene: TRBV4-3

CDR3aa: ASSYATLGRSPLH
len: 13
abundance: -
j_gene: TRBJ1-6
d_gene: -
v_gene: TRBV6-5

CDR3aa: ASSLKETSGGGKY
len: 13
abundance: -
j_gene: TRBJ2-4
d_gene: TRBD2
v_gene: TRBV7-2

CDR3aa: ASRPASGGVTDTQY
len: 14
abundance: -
j_gene: TRBJ2-3
d_gene: TRBD2
v_gene: TRBV7-9

CDR3aa: ASSLSGAGGADTQY
len: 14
abundance: -
j_gene: TRBJ2-3
d_gene: -
v_gene: TRBV7-2

CDR3aa: ASSSPRQASGELF
len: 13
abundance: -
j_gene: TRBJ2-2
d_gene: -
v_gene: TRBV28

CDR3aa: AWSRGHQNNEQF
len: 12
abundance: -
j_gene: TRBJ2-1
d_gene: TRBD1
v_gene: TRBV30

CDR3aa: ASSQTGVQPQH
len: 11
abundance: -
j_gene: TRBJ1-5
d_gene: TRBD1
v_gene: TRBV14

CDR3aa: ASSHTGISGNTIY
len: 13
abundance: -
j_gene: TRBJ1-3
d_gene: -
v_gene: TRBV5-1